This is a list of T cell receptor beta chains from one sample in a study of T-cell reconstitution after alpha-beta-depleted transplantation in children. TCRdb re-called the PCR reads through MiXCR, storing one row per CDR3 protein. This sample has about 420,000 distinct CDR3 sequences; roughly 15% occur once, and the top ten carry roughly 27%. Sequences were derived from PBMCs, mostly from graft donor cells, sampled 360 days after TCRalphabeta/CD19-depleted stem cell transplant. Receptor source: a boy under two years old who had a stem cell transplant for Wiskott-Aldrich syndrome, so the T cells may come from the graft donor. The CDR3 runs from the conserved cysteine through the conserved F or W. A D gene is named only where the DNA matches it firmly. Clone size is shown for a subset of rows, as once, few, many or a class of expanded clone.

TRBD2	TRBV29-1	.	TRBJ2-1	CSVRLAGRDEQFF	TGCAGCGTTAGGCTAGCGGGCAGGGATGAGCAGTTCTTC
.	TRBV29-1	few	TRBJ2-5	CSVGATGTGETQYF	TGCAGCGTTGGGGCCACAGGGACCGGAGAGACCCAGTACTTC
.	TRBV7-9	.	TRBJ2-7	CASSLVPGAAYEQYF	TGTGCCAGCAGCTTAGTTCCGGGGGCCGCCTACGAGCAGTACTTC
TRBD2	TRBV11-2	few	TRBJ2-7	CASSRTSGVRSYEQYF	TGTGCCAGCAGTCGGACTAGCGGGGTCCGCTCCTACGAGCAGTACTTC
TRBD2	TRBV12-3/TRBV12-4	few	TRBJ2-1	CASSPGVGGPGNEQFF	TGTGCCAGCAGTCCCGGGGTGGGAGGGCCCGGCAATGAGCAGTTCTTC
.	TRBV29-1	.	TRBJ2-6	CSVEEGGRDSGANVLTF	TGCAGCGTTGAAGAAGGGGGTAGAGACTCTGGGGCCAACGTCCTGACTTTC
.	TRBV6-5	.	TRBJ2-3	CASSYKVGGFGTDTQYF	TGTGCCAGCAGTTACAAGGTCGGCGGGTTTGGGACAGATACGCAGTATTTT
TRBD2	TRBV20-1	.	TRBJ2-1	CSASTLLGGRSNEQFF	TGCAGTGCTAGTACCCTGTTGGGGGGGAGATCCAATGAGCAGTTCTTC
.	TRBV30	.	TRBJ2-4	CAWSGGGWSQNIQYF	TGTGCCTGGAGTGGGGGCGGATGGAGCCAGAACATTCAGTACTTC
.	TRBV10-2	.	TRBJ2-3	CASSPGVVSTDTQYF	TGCGCCAGCTCACCCGGAGTAGTAAGCACAGATACGCAGTATTTT
TRBD1	TRBV15	few	TRBJ2-5	CATSTGDRGETQYF	TGTGCCACCAGCACCGGCGACAGGGGGGAGACCCAGTACTTC
TRBD2	TRBV11-2	.	TRBJ2-3	CASSLVNGGGLAQYF	TGTGCCAGCAGCTTAGTAAACGGCGGGGGGTTGGCGCAGTATTTT
TRBD1	TRBV5-1	.	TRBJ2-1	CASSLSGTGRMTSNEQFF	TGCGCCAGCAGCTTGTCCGGGACAGGGAGGATGACTAGCAATGAGCAGTTCTTC
TRBD2	TRBV12-3/TRBV12-4	.	TRBJ2-1	CASSLGLGLAGENEQFF	TGTGCCAGCAGTTTAGGACTAGGACTAGCAGGCGAGAATGAGCAGTTCTTC
.	TRBV27	few	TRBJ2-7	CASSSHDRSSYEQYF	TGTGCCAGCAGTTCCCATGACCGCAGCTCCTACGAGCAGTACTTC
.	TRBV11-2	many	TRBJ2-3	CASSLVGASRSDTQYF	TGTGCCAGCAGCTTAGTGGGGGCTAGCAGATCAGATACGCAGTATTTT
.	TRBV7-9	few	TRBJ2-1	CASSLVSGNNEQFF	TGTGCCAGCAGCTTGGTCTCAGGGAACAATGAGCAGTTCTTC
TRBD1	TRBV10-2	.	TRBJ1-1	CASSEIGGGNEAFF	TGCGCCAGCAGTGAGATCGGAGGGGGCAATGAAGCTTTCTTT
.	TRBV19	few	TRBJ1-2	CASRGRTSGYTF	TGTGCCAGTAGGGGCCGGACGTCTGGCTACACCTTC
TRBD2	TRBV6-1	.	TRBJ2-7	CASSQYSGGGYEQYF	TGTGCCAGCAGCCAATATAGCGGGGGGGGCTACGAGCAGTACTTC
.	TRBV29-1	few	TRBJ2-3	CSVVPLAYTDTQYF	TGCAGCGTCGTCCCTCTAGCTTACACAGATACGCAGTATTTT
.	TRBV5-8	.	TRBJ1-3	CASSPYSGPAGNTIYF	TGTGCCAGCAGCCCTTACTCAGGGCCCGCAGGGAACACCATATATTTT
TRBD1	TRBV10-3	many	TRBJ2-2	CAIRDRVDTGELFF	TGTGCCATCAGGGACAGGGTGGACACCGGGGAGCTGTTTTTT
.	TRBV7-9	.	TRBJ2-3	CASSLDWANTQYF	TGTGCCAGCAGCTTAGACTGGGCGAATACGCAGTATTTT
.	TRBV5-6	once	TRBJ2-2	CASSLKRVANTGELFF	TGTGCCAGCAGCTTGAAACGGGTAGCTAACACCGGGGAGCTGTTTTTT
.	TRBV19	few	TRBJ2-1	CASSIGRNSNEQFF	TGTGCCAGTAGTATAGGAAGGAACAGCAATGAGCAGTTCTTC
.	TRBV12-3/TRBV12-4	.	TRBJ1-1	CASSLQFVQGAEAFF	TGTGCCAGCAGTTTACAATTCGTACAGGGAGCTGAAGCTTTCTTT
TRBD2	TRBV11-2	.	TRBJ2-7	CASSARGVASGYF	TGTGCCAGCAGCGCCCGGGGGGTTGCTAGCGGGTACTTC
TRBD1	TRBV12-3/TRBV12-4	few	TRBJ2-4	CASSLSAGGDIQYF	TGTGCCAGCAGTTTATCTGCAGGGGGAGACATTCAGTACTTC
TRBD2	TRBV10-3	.	TRBJ2-2	CAISVLSGANTGELFF	TGTGCCATCAGTGTTCTTAGCGGGGCGAACACCGGGGAGCTGTTTTTT
.	TRBV4-1	.	TRBJ2-7	CASSRNLGDEQYF	TGCGCCAGCAGCCGTAACCTGGGGGACGAGCAGTACTTC
.	TRBV12-5	few	TRBJ2-1	CASGLVLGDFNEQFF	TGTGCTAGTGGTTTGGTACTTGGTGATTTTAATGAGCAGTTCTTC
.	TRBV12-3/TRBV12-4	.	TRBJ2-1	CASSFSNNEQFF	TGTGCCAGCAGTTTCTCGAACAATGAGCAGTTCTTC
.	TRBV11-1	once	TRBJ1-4	CASSLLSPTGGEKLFF	TGTGCCAGCAGCTTATTATCGCCAACTGGAGGTGAAAAACTGTTTTTT
TRBD1	TRBV12-3/TRBV12-4	.	TRBJ2-2	CASSFNRGRRELFF	TGTGCCAGCAGTTTTAACAGGGGGCGACGGGAGCTGTTTTTT
.	TRBV11-2	.	TRBJ2-2	CASSQTGTRPGELFF	TGTGCCAGCAGCCAAACCGGGACCCGTCCCGGGGAGCTGTTTTTT
.	TRBV28	few	TRBJ1-6	CASSFPDRNNSPLHF	TGTGCCAGCAGTTTCCCCGACAGGAATAATTCACCCCTCCACTTT
TRBD2	TRBV2	.	TRBJ2-2	CASSRLGGFDANTGELFF	TGTGCCAGCAGTCGACTCGGGGGGTTCGACGCGAACACCGGGGAGCTGTTTTTT
.	TRBV24-1	.	TRBJ2-1	CATIYLLETGRNEQFF	TGTGCCACCATTTATCTCCTGGAAACGGGGCGCAATGAGCAGTTCTTC
TRBD1	TRBV5-1	few	TRBJ2-6	CASSSHPGQGTYGANVLTF	TGCGCCAGCAGCTCTCACCCGGGACAGGGAACTTATGGGGCCAACGTCCTGACTTTC
TRBD2	TRBV5-1	.	TRBJ2-7	CASSRWTSGMGEQYF	TGCGCCAGCAGCAGGTGGACTAGCGGGATGGGAGAGCAGTACTTC
TRBD2	TRBV24-1	.	TRBJ2-1	CATSDPGTSGMNEQFF	TGTGCCACCAGTGATCCCGGGACTAGCGGGATGAATGAGCAGTTCTTC
.	TRBV2	few	TRBJ2-1	CASTPGFIGPSYNEQFF	TGTGCCAGCACCCCCGGGTTTATAGGTCCCTCCTACAATGAGCAGTTCTTC
TRBD1	TRBV3-1	few	TRBJ2-2	CASRAPGQGSRSELFF	TGTGCCAGCAGAGCTCCGGGACAGGGTTCGCGGTCGGAGCTGTTTTTT
TRBD1	TRBV6-1	.	TRBJ1-1	CASSKTGAGYTEAFF	TGTGCCAGCAGTAAGACAGGGGCAGGATACACTGAAGCTTTCTTT
TRBD1	TRBV12-3/TRBV12-4	.	TRBJ2-7	CASSPDRKGYEQYF	TGTGCCAGCAGCCCGGACAGGAAAGGCTACGAGCAGTACTTC
TRBD2	TRBV4-2	many	TRBJ2-7	CASSPVEGLVYEQYF	TGTGCCAGCAGCCCGGTGGAGGGACTAGTGTACGAGCAGTACTTC
TRBD2	TRBV27	.	TRBJ2-7	CASSLWPGLVTYEQYF	TGTGCCAGCAGTTTATGGCCGGGACTAGTAACCTACGAGCAGTACTTC
.	TRBV7-6	.	TRBJ2-3	CASSLEGYGYADTQYF	TGTGCCAGCAGCTTAGAAGGGTACGGCTATGCAGATACGCAGTATTTT
.	TRBV5-1	.	TRBJ2-2	CASYTGLNTGELFF	TGCGCCAGTTACACAGGTTTGAACACCGGGGAGCTGTTTTTT